The present entry profiles one TCR beta chain with its context. Antigen: not known. Every donor contributed about 10 milliliters of peripheral blood by blood draw. PBMCs were isolated at a quantity of at least 6 million per sample. This specimen comes from a study of blood T cells in healthy people across ages. Overall study findings and caveats: Changes in expanded clonotypes were possibly confounded, as the CMV status of donors was unknown.

There are 15 residues in the CDR3. V lost 8 bases to trimming and J lost 5 bases, with 22 bases between them. In germline, CDR1 is SNHLY, CDR2 FYNNEI. Using a J-beta primer mix together with a sample-barcoded 5' primer, a second PCR was run for roughly 6 to 12 cycles. The authors tagged each cDNA molecule using a template-switch adaptor with 12 random nucleotides. One entry per CDR3 protein results from TCRdb running MiXCR on the 5' RACE reads. The sample shows some 1.8 million distinct CDR3 sequences, approximately 40% of them seen only once. The sequence was obtained from a human donor in good health. Input material: blood. This chain connects TRBV2 to TRBJ2-7, with D perhaps TRBD2 (5 bases). CDR3 protein: CASGELGVTIHEQYF. The CDR3 DNA is TGTGCCAGCGGCGAGCTCGGGGTTACCATCCACGAGCAGTACTTC. The whole variable domain, remainder taken from reference TRBV2 and TRBJ2-7, is EPEVTQTPSHQVTQMGQEVILRCVPISNHLYFYWYRQILGQKVEFLVSFYNNEISEKSEIFDDQFSVERPDGSNFTLKIRSTKLEDSAMYFCASGELGVTIHEQYFGPGTRLTVT.